This TCR beta chain was recorded in a study of CD8+CD57+ T cells in acquired aplastic anemia. Study background: Mean DNA quantity obtained from sorted CD4+ and CD8+ cells was 2.5 to 4 ug.

Previously, flow cytometry had revealed CD8+CD57+ cell expansion in the patients chosen for sequencing. Study-level points and caveats: Patient and control CD8+ Simpson's diversity was not significantly different.

The template for TCR beta VDJ and CDR3 sequence profiling was genomic DNA. TCRdb reanalysed the reads using MiXCR and keeps one entry per CDR3 protein. This table holds around 430,000 distinct CDR3 sequences, about a third found once. Germline CDR1 and CDR2: SNHLY and FYNNEI. The CDR3 runs 18 residues. The ends were cut back, 5 bases at V and 0 bases at J, with 20 bases in the middle. Details on this clonotype: The target antigen is unknown.

The clonotype comes from a human donor with aplastic anemia. This chain connects TRBV2 to TRBJ1-3; TRBD1 might be the D (6 bases). Sequenced sample: sorted CD4+, CD8+, or CD8+CD57+ T cells (not recorded which) from PBMCs. The DNA for the CDR3 is TGTGCCAGCAGTTCGAAAAGGACAGCCCAGAGCTCTGGAAACACCATATATTTT. Its translation is CASSSKRTAQSSGNTIYF.